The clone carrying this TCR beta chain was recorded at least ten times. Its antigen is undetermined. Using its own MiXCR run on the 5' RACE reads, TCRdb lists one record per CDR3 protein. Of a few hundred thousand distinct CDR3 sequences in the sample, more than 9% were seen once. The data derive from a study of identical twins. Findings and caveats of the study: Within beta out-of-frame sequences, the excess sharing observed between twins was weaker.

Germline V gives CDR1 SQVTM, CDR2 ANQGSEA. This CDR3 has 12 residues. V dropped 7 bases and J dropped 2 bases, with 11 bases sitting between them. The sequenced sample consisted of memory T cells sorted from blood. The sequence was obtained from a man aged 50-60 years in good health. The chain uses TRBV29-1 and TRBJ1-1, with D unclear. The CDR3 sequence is CSARPPNTEAFF. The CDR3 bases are TGCAGCGCAAGGCCCCCTAACACTGAAGCTTTCTTT.